The following is a T cell receptor (beta chain) sequence with its context. This sample stems from a study of radiation and T cells in renal cell carcinoma. On the study more broadly: Nephrectomy followed 15 Gy stereotactic body radiation by 4 weeks.

Sample time point: baseline pretreatment blood. Specified treatment: 15 Gy SBRT to primary tumor, nephrectomy 4 weeks later. The tumor was a clear cell renal cell carcinoma. Clones were read by immunoSEQ multiplex PCR, and TCRdb kept only the in-frame ones, dropping some. The data hold more than 140,000 clones, with 75% to 90% observed a single time. Germline values: CDR1 MNHEY, CDR2 SVGAGI. CDR3 length: 14 amino acids. With 4 bases clipped from V and 5 bases from J, the junction kept 6 bases outside the gene matches. The gene calls are TRBV6-5 and TRBJ2-5; 8 bases are a match to TRBD1. The TCR comes from a woman aged 45 to 65 with renal cell carcinoma. The specimen comprised blood, sampled from a patient whose treatment included radiotherapy and nephrectomy. In DNA, the CDR3 is TGTGCCAGCAGTTTCGCAGGGGGCTTCGAGACCCAGTACTTC. Translation: CASSFAGGFETQYF.